These 19 T cell receptor beta chains share one sample of origin, sequenced in a study of shared clonotypes between healthy human individuals (TCRdb year 2020). Library creation used the immunoSEQ multiplex PCR assay. This immuneACCESS table, as held by TCRdb, lists in-frame sequences with V and J called but not all clones. Of the missing ones, under half trace to an unresolved V gene in checked studies; the others have no known cause. The sample has about 2.5 million clones on record, about nine tenths of them singletons. About 0.36% of the sample goes to the ten largest clones. Sample: naive CD4+ T cells from PBMCs. What this sample's cell subset or site label stands for: CD45RA+ positively selected. The source of these receptors is a man aged 18 to 30 in good health. Some clones in this sample may be carry-over from other donors' samples.

CDR3 coding DNA: TGTGCCAGCTCACCCCAGCTAGCGGGGCAAGAGACCCAGTACTTC. It yields the protein CASSPQLAGQETQYF. The gene calls are TRBV18 and TRBJ2-5; 9 bases map to TRBD2. Germline V CDR1 and CDR2: KGHSH, LQKENI. This CDR3 is 15 amino acids long. The V segment lost 3 bases and the J segment 2 bases; nucleotides outside the gene matches: 4.

V and J are TRBV27 and TRBJ2-7; 11 bases are a match to TRBD2. Germline loops: CDR1 MNHEY, CDR2 SMNVEV (reference sequence). V lost 7 bases and J lost 2; bases outside the gene matches: 7. This CDR3 has 15 residues. This CDR3 is CASTQTSGTPYEQYF. As DNA, the CDR3 is TGTGCCAGCACCCAGACTAGCGGGACCCCCTACGAGCAGTACTTC.

This clone was counted a single time. This chain uses TRBV5-1 with TRBJ2-1; the match to TRBD2 covers 13 bases. This CDR3 is 17 amino acids long. Germline lookup yields CDR1 SGHRS and CDR2 YFSETQ. V was pared by 0 bases and J by 7 bases, with 7 bases of the junction left unmatched. CDR3 coding DNA: TGCGCCAGCAGCTTGGTAACTAGCGGGAGGGGCCTGAATGAGCAGTTCTTC. As protein: CASSLVTSGRGLNEQFF.

The chain links TRBV7-2 to TRBJ2-5; the D gene is possibly TRBD1 (6 bases). Germline CDR1 reads SGHTA; CDR2 reads FQGNSA. The CDR3 is 16 residues long. V was clipped by 0 bases and J by 4 bases, with 15 bases between them. CDR3 sequence (DNA): TGTGCCAGCAGCTTAGCCCGGCCAGGGGCAGGAGAGACCCAGTACTTC. Amino acid sequence: CASSLARPGAGETQYF.

This chain joins TRBV19 and TRBJ2-1; 12 positions agree with TRBD1. The CDR3 loop spans 17 amino acids. The germline CDR1 and CDR2 sequences are LNHDA and SQIVND (reference sequence). Unmatched junction bases numbered 8, after V lost 6 bases and J lost 2 bases. The CDR3 sequence is CASSAGRDRGPYNEQFF. CDR3 sequence (DNA): TGTGCCAGTAGCGCCGGCCGGGACAGGGGGCCCTACAATGAGCAGTTCTTC. Combining the CDR3 with reference TRBV19 and TRBJ2-1 gives the whole variable domain DGGITQSPKYLFRKEGQNVTLSCEQNLNHDAMYWYRQDPGQGLRLIYYSQIVNDFQKGDIAEGYSVSREKKESFPLTVTSAQKNPTAFYLCASSAGRDRGPYNEQFFGPGTRLTVL.

The chain carries TRBV5-1 and TRBJ2-7; maybe TRBD1 (6 bases). V lost 6 bases and J lost 2, with 12 bases in between. This CDR3 has 13 amino acids. CDR1 and CDR2 (germline): SGHRS, YFSETQ. CDR3 region: CASKSQGTYEQYF. For the CDR3, the DNA is TGCGCCAGCAAATCCCAGGGGACCTACGAGCAGTACTTC.

This clone was counted only a few times. The chain employs TRBV28 and TRBJ2-3; tentatively, D is TRBD1 or TRBD2 (6 bases each). Trimming left V 2 bases short and J 2 bases short, with 11 bases between. The V gene's germline CDR1 is MDHEN and CDR2 SYDVKM. The CDR3 spans 15 residues. This CDR3 is CASSLRGLVTDTQYF. The CDR3, as DNA: TGTGCCAGCAGTTTACGGGGGCTTGTCACAGATACGCAGTATTTT.

This chain connects TRBV7-3 to TRBJ2-2; D tentatively fits TRBD1 or TRBD2 (6 bases each). Germline V gene lookup returns CDR1 SGHTA and CDR2 FQGTGA. This CDR3 spans 16 amino acids. V lost 5 bases and J lost 1, with 14 bases in between. The CDR3 sequence: CASSRGRRGNTGELFF. The CDR3 DNA reads TGTGCCAGCAGCCGGGGGCGGAGAGGGAACACCGGGGAGCTGTTTTTT.

The chain combines TRBV29-1 with TRBJ2-7; the D gene could be TRBD1 or TRBD2 (6 bases each). The V and J ends lost 3 bases and 6 bases respectively, with 15 bases between them. This CDR3 comprises 13 residues. CDR1 and CDR2 (germline): SQVTM, ANQGSEA. This chain's CDR3 is CSVERQGRSEQYF. The CDR3 coding sequence is TGCAGCGTTGAGCGTCAGGGGAGGTCCGAGCAGTACTTC.

The chain uses TRBV7-9 and TRBJ1-4, with 7 bases aligning to TRBD1. Germline assignment: CDR1 SEHNR and CDR2 FQNEAQ (reference sequence). J lost 10 bases, V lost 5 bases, and 16 bases had no gene match. The CDR3 runs to 16 residues. The CDR3 DNA reads TGTGCCAGCAGCCCCCAAGGCGGCGGATCAGGGGGAAAACTGTTTTTT. Translating gives CASSPQGGGSGGKLFF.

The chain couples TRBV27 to TRBJ2-5, with D tentatively TRBD2 (6 bases). With 3 bases removed from V and 3 bases from J, the gap between germline ends came to 8 bases. Germline values: CDR1 MNHEY, CDR2 SMNVEV (reference sequence). The CDR3 is 13 residues long. The CDR3: CASSFASEETQYF. In nucleotides, the CDR3 is TGTGCCAGCAGTTTTGCTAGCGAAGAGACCCAGTACTTC.

This rearrangement joins TRBV18 to TRBJ2-1; 10 bases map to TRBD2. With 4 bases clipped from V and 3 bases from J, the junction kept 3 bases outside the gene matches. CDR3 length: 15 residues. CDR1 and CDR2 (germline): KGHSH, LQKENI. Here the CDR3 DNA reads TGTGCCAGCTCACGAACTAGCGGGAACTACAATGAGCAGTTCTTC. It translates to CASSRTSGNYNEQFF.

The V call is TRBV6-6, the J call TRBJ1-5; D remains unclear. In germline, CDR1 is MNHNY, CDR2 SVGAGI (reference sequence). Between the trimmed V and J ends, which lost 6 bases and 6 bases, there was a span of 15 bases. The CDR3 has 14 residues. The CDR3 DNA reads as TGTGCCAGCAGGGAACTACTAGAGGGTCAGCCCCAGCATTTT. It yields the protein CASRELLEGQPQHF.

The V and J genes are TRBV5-1 and TRBJ2-3, with TRBD2 identical over 8 bases. The CDR3 is 16 residues long. Germline V gene lookup returns CDR1 SGHRS and CDR2 YFSETQ. The V and J ends lost 1 base and 2 bases, in that order; junction bases with no gene match: 6. The chain's CDR3 is CASSLPTSGATDTQYF. The CDR3 nucleotides are TGCGCCAGCAGCTTGCCCACTAGCGGAGCCACAGATACGCAGTATTTT.

The chain recombines TRBV7-2 with TRBJ2-7; D gene ambiguous. Germline values: CDR1 SGHTA, CDR2 FQGNSA. Trimming left V 5 bases short and J 0 bases short, with 11 bases between. This CDR3 spans 14 amino acids. As DNA, the CDR3 is TGTGCCAGCAGCAAAGCCAGGAGCTCCTACGAGCAGTACTTC. Translation: CASSKARSSYEQYF.

The rearrangement uses TRBV6-1 and TRBJ1-2, with D possibly matching TRBD1 (5 bases). The CDR3 contains 12 residues. Trimming shortened V by 8 bases and J by 7 bases, and 14 bases separated the two germline ends. Germline-derived CDR1 and CDR2 are MNHNS and SASEGT. CDR3 coding DNA: TGTGCCAGCTGGCTACAGGCGGGTGGCTACACCTTC. It encodes CASWLQAGGYTF.

The chain carries TRBV7-9 and TRBJ2-1; the match to TRBD2 covers 11 bases. V gave up 3 bases and J gave up 4 bases; unmatched junction bases: 8. This CDR3 has 17 residues. Germline values: CDR1 SEHNR, CDR2 FQNEAQ (reference sequence). For the CDR3, the DNA is TGTGCCAGCAGCTTCCGCCCCGGGACTAGCGGATACAATGAGCAGTTCTTC. Protein product: CASSFRPGTSGYNEQFF.

J is TRBJ1-1 and V is TRBV5-1; D not resolved. The V end was cut by 2 bases, the J end by 3 bases, with 14 bases between. Per germline, CDR1 SGHRS and CDR2 YFSETQ. There are 15 residues in the CDR3. The CDR3 region is CASSLEGIGDTEAFF. As DNA, the CDR3 is TGCGCCAGCAGCTTAGAAGGGATCGGGGACACTGAAGCTTTCTTT.

V gene TRBV9 combines with J gene TRBJ1-1, with 9 bases fitting TRBD1. V lost 4 bases to trimming and J lost 1 base; unmatched junction nucleotides: 11. The CDR3 loop spans 17 amino acids. Germline V gene lookup returns CDR1 SGDLS and CDR2 YYNGEE. This chain's CDR3 is CASSPLDRGFWNTEAFF. In nucleotides, the CDR3 is TGTGCCAGCAGCCCCTTAGACAGGGGGTTCTGGAACACTGAAGCTTTCTTT.